The clone carrying this T cell receptor beta chain was seen at least ten times. None of the included patients had other autoimmune diseases, uncontrolled infections, pregnancy or lactation, as these led to exclusion. Clinicians diagnosed using symptoms, serum thyroxine, TRAb, thyroid ultrasound and orbital computed tomography. The PBMCs had their origin in about 9.7 ml of fresh peripheral blood. The data stem from a study of Graves' ophthalmopathy and Graves' hyperthyroidism. The study amplified TCR beta CDR3 regions using RNA transcripts. The first-round RT-PCR employed HTBI primers together with the Qiagen OneStep RT-PCR kit. A multiplex PCR was then performed as the second round. TCRdb re-called the multiplex PCR reads with MiXCR, one entry per CDR3 protein. The sample yields roughly 300,000 distinct CDR3 sequences, roughly 15% seen once. The specimen sequenced was peripheral blood. The sequence derives from an adult man with Graves' ophthalmopathy.

CDR3 residues: CASSYRQGDGYTF. The CDR3 DNA reads as TGTGCCAGCAGTTACCGACAGGGAGATGGCTACACCTTC. The chain links TRBV6-2 or TRBV6-3 to TRBJ1-2, with 7 bases matching TRBD1. The CDR3 spans 13 residues. Germline CDR1 reads MNHEY; CDR2 reads SVGEGT. After removal of 2 bases from V and 6 bases from J, the junction contained 3 bases not matched to a gene.